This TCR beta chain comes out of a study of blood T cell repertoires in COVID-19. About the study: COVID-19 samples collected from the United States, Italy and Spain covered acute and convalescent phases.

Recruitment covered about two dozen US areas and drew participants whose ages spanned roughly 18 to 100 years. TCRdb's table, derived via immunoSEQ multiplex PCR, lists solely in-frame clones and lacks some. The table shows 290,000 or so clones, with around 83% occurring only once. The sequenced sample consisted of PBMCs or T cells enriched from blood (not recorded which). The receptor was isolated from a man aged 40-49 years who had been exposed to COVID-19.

DNA of the CDR3: TGTGCCAGCAGCCCACAGGGGGCTGGAAACACCATATATTTT. It codes for CASSPQGAGNTIYF. The rearrangement links TRBV28 to TRBJ1-3; 8 bases line up with TRBD1. The V and J ends lost 6 bases and 2 bases, in that order; junction bases with no gene match: 3. This CDR3 region has 14 residues. From germline, CDR1 is MDHEN and CDR2 SYDVKM.